What follows describes a single TCR beta chain. After constant-region reverse-primer amplification, full-length variable regions underwent semi-nested PCR with Nested Universal Primer A. TCRdb recomputed calls from the 5' RACE reads with MiXCR, one row per CDR3 protein. The sample shows around 50,000 distinct CDR3 sequences, more than 25% of them seen only once. Sequencing input: tumor-infiltrating memory CD4+ T cells sorted from the breast tumor. Noted subset: memory CD4+ T cells, CD4+CD45RO+CD25-. This receptor was obtained from a female donor with breast cancer.

The CDR3 sequence: CASCKRESEQYF. The CDR3 DNA reads TGTGCCAGCTGCAAGCGGGAGTCCGAGCAGTACTTC. V and J are TRBV6-6 and TRBJ2-7, with 8 bases lining up with TRBD2. J gave up 6 bases and V 8 bases, and 6 bases lay outside the gene matches. The CDR3 is made up of 12 amino acids. CDR1 is MNHNY, CDR2 SVGAGI, per germline (reference sequence).